These 10 T cell receptor beta chains share one sample of origin, sequenced in a study of technical replicates of blood from a handful of donors. Measured with immunoSEQ multiplex PCR; TCRdb has only the in-frame clones, and not every one. The sample records almost 90,000 clones, approximately 94% being singletons. The sample taken for sequencing was T cells isolated from PBMCs. Receptors originate from a human donor in good health.

The genes are TRBV6-1 and TRBJ2-3; D unresolved. The CDR3 has 13 residues. Germline V gene data show CDR1 as MNHNS and CDR2 as SASEGT. V was cut by 7 bases and J by 2 bases, with 10 bases left in between. The DNA for the CDR3 is TGTGCCAGCATGGCTAGAGACACAGATACGCAGTATTTT. This encodes CASMARDTDTQYF.

The chain uses TRBV15 and TRBJ2-7, with 8 bases aligning to TRBD1. Germline CDR1 is LNHNV and CDR2 is YYDKDF (reference sequence). CDR3 length equals 16 residues. V shed 1 base and J 3 bases; nucleotides not matched to a gene: 8. As DNA, the CDR3 is TGTGCCACCAGCAGAGCAGAGACAGGGGCCGGCTACGAGCAGTACTTC. This codes for CATSRAETGAGYEQYF.

The J gene is TRBJ2-7, the V gene TRBV7-6, with 7 positions matching TRBD1. Germline values: CDR1 SGHVS, CDR2 FNYEAQ. This CDR3 contains 15 residues. V lost 1 base, J lost 2 bases, and 5 bases stayed unmatched. As DNA, the CDR3 is TGTGCCAGCAGCTTAGGATGGGACAGAGCCTACGAGCAGTACTTC. It yields the protein CASSLGWDRAYEQYF.

The table lists this clone with a count of one. The rearrangement uses TRBV2 and TRBJ1-1; D remains unclear. The CDR3 has 15 amino acids. The V gene's germline CDR1 is SNHLY and CDR2 FYNNEI. Trimming removed 3 bases at V and 3 bases at J, with 14 bases between. CDR3 in amino acids: CASSDLTLRDTEAFF. The CDR3 DNA sequence: TGTGCCAGCAGTGACCTCACCCTGAGGGACACTGAAGCTTTCTTT.

CDR3 sequence: CASGEGLGPYEKLFF. Here the CDR3 DNA reads TGTGCCAGCGGGGAGGGGCTGGGGCCCTATGAAAAACTGTTTTTT. The chain joins TRBV9 to TRBJ1-4; perhaps TRBD1 as D (5 bases). The CDR3 sequence is 15 residues long. CDR1 SGDLS and CDR2 YYNGEE come from the germline V gene. Trimming left V 7 bases short and J 6 bases short, with 19 bases between.

The chain uses TRBV7-9 and TRBJ2-1; 8 positions agree with TRBD2. The germline V gene has CDR1 SEHNR and CDR2 FQNEAQ (reference sequence). The V and J ends lost 5 bases and 5 bases, in that order; junction bases with no gene match: 8. The CDR3 contains 15 residues. CDR3 residues: CASSPLAERNNEQFF. The DNA for the CDR3 is TGTGCCAGCAGCCCACTAGCGGAGCGGAACAATGAGCAGTTCTTC. Combining the CDR3 with reference TRBV7-9 and TRBJ2-1 gives the whole variable domain DTGVSQNPRHKITKRGQNVTFRCDPISEHNRLYWYRQTLGQGPEFLTYFQNEAQLEKSRLLSDRFSAERPKGSFSTLEIQRTEQGDSAMYLCASSPLAERNNEQFFGPGTRLTVL.

J is TRBJ2-7 and V is TRBV7-9; TRBD1 might be the D (5 bases). Trimming took off 6 bases at V and 3 bases at J, with 12 bases between the two ends. Germline CDR1 SEHNR, CDR2 FQNEAQ (reference sequence). The CDR3 sequence is 13 residues long. The CDR3 region is CASSSDDSYEQYF. Here the CDR3 DNA reads TGTGCCAGCAGTTCCGACGACAGCTACGAGCAGTACTTC.

The rearrangement uses TRBV9 and TRBJ2-3, with 9 bases lining up with TRBD1. Trimming at V came to 3 bases and at J to 2 bases, leaving 7 bases not matched to a gene. CDR3 length: 16 amino acids. Germline-derived CDR1 and CDR2 are SGDLS and YYNGEE. CDR3 protein: CASSERGTGNTDTQYF. The CDR3 DNA follows: TGTGCCAGCAGCGAAAGAGGGACAGGGAACACAGATACGCAGTATTTT.

This clone was detected only once. The chain is built from TRBV7-6 and TRBJ2-1; the match to TRBD2 covers 10 bases. V was pared by 1 base and J by 9 bases, with 6 bases of the junction left unmatched. Germline lookup yields CDR1 SGHVS and CDR2 FNYEAQ. CDR3 length: 15 amino acids. The DNA for the CDR3 is TGTGCCAGCAGCTTAGGGTCTAGCGGGGGTGGTGAGCAGTTCTTC. This codes for CASSLGSSGGGEQFF. Drawing the rest from reference TRBV7-6 and TRBJ2-1, the complete variable domain is GAGVSQSPRYKVTKRGQDVALRCDPISGHVSLYWYRQALGQGPEFLTYFNYEAQQDKSGLPNDRFSAERPEGSISTLTIQRTEQRDSAMYRCASSLGSSGGGEQFFGPGTRLTVL.

The rearrangement joins TRBV5-1 to TRBJ2-5; the match to TRBD1 covers 8 bases. The trim removed 5 bases at V and 3 bases at J, leaving 15 bases unmatched. Germline lookup yields CDR1 SGHRS and CDR2 YFSETQ. This CDR3 spans 17 amino acids. DNA for the CDR3: TGCGCCAGCAGTGAATTGGACAGGGACAAGTTGGAAGAGACCCAGTACTTC. It codes for CASSELDRDKLEETQYF.